This T cell receptor beta chain is drawn from a study of blood T cell repertoires in COVID-19. The assay was immunoSEQ multiplex PCR, and TCRdb's table has in-frame clones only and misses some. Among approximately 310,000 clones, around 85% were seen once, and the ten largest hold roughly 2.3%. This CDR3 is built from 14 residues. Germline lookup yields CDR1 MNHEY and CDR2 SVGAGI. The V end was cut by 6 bases, the J end by 3 bases, with 14 bases between. The chain combines TRBV6-5 with TRBJ1-1; the D gene is possibly TRBD1 (6 bases). This TCR was recovered from a man aged 30 to 39 who had recovered from COVID-19. The sequenced sample consisted of PBMCs or T cells enriched from blood (not recorded which). This CDR3 reads CASSVRQADTEAFF. The CDR3 bases are TGTGCCAGCAGCGTTAGACAGGCGGACACTGAAGCTTTCTTT.